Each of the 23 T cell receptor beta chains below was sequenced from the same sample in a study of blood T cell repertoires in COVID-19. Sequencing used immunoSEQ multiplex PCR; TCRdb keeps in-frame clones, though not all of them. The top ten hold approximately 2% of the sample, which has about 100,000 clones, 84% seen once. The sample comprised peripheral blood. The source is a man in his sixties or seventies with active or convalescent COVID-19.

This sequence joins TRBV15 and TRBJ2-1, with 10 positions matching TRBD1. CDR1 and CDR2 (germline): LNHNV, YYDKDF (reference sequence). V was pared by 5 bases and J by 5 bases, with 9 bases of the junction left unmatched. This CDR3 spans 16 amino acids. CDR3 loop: CATSLTGQGLDNEQFF. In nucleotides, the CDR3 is TGTGCCACCAGCCTGACGGGACAGGGGTTGGACAATGAGCAGTTCTTC.

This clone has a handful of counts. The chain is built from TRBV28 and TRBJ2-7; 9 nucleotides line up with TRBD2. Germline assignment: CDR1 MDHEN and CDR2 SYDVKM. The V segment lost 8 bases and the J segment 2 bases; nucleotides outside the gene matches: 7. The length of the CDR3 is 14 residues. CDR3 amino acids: CASGEAGGTYEQYF. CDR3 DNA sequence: TGTGCCAGCGGAGAAGCGGGGGGTACCTACGAGCAGTACTTC. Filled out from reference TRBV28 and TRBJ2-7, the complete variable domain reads DVKVTQSSRYLVKRTGEKVFLECVQDMDHENMFWYRQDPGLGLRLIYFSYDVKMKEKGDIPEGYSVSREKKERFSLILESASTNQTSMYLCASGEAGGTYEQYFGPGTRLTVT.

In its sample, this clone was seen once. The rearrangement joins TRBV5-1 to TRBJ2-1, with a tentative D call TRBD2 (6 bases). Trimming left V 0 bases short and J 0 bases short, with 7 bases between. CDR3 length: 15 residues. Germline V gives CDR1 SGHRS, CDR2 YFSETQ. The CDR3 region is CASSLDGSSYNEQFF. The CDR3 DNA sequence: TGCGCCAGCAGCTTGGACGGGAGCTCCTACAATGAGCAGTTCTTC.

The CDR3 sequence: CASSPSAGGSPQSTDTQYF. The CDR3, as DNA: TGCGCCAGCAGCCCCTCTGCGGGGGGATCTCCTCAATCCACAGATACGCAGTATTTT. The J gene is TRBJ2-3, the V gene TRBV5-1; 8 bases are shared with TRBD2. Germline CDR1 and CDR2: SGHRS and YFSETQ. The ends lost 4 bases at V and 2 bases at J; junction bases unmatched: 18. The CDR3 is 19 amino acids.

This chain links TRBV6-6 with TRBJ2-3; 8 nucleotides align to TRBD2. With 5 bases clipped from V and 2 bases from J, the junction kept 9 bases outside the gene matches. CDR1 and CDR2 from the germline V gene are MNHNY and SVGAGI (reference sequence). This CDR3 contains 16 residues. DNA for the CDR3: TGTGCCAGCAGTAGGAATAGCGGGGACTTCACAGATACGCAGTATTTT. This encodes CASSRNSGDFTDTQYF.

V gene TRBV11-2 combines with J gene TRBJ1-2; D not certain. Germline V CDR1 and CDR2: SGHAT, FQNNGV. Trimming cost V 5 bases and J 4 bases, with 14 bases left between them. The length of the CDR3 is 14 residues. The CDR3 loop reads CASSGRTGIYGYTF. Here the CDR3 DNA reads TGTGCCAGCAGCGGGAGGACGGGCATCTATGGCTACACCTTC.

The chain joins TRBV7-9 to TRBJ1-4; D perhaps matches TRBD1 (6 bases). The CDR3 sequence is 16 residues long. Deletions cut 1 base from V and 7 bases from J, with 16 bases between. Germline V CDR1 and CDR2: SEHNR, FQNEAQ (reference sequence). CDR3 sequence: CASSLGQAGALEKLFF. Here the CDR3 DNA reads TGTGCCAGCAGCTTAGGTCAGGCGGGGGCCCTTGAAAAACTGTTTTTT.

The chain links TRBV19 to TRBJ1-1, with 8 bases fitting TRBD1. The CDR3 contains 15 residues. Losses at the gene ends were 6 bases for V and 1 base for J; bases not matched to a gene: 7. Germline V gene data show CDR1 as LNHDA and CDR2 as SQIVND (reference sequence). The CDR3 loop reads CASRDDRGRNTEAFF. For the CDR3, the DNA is TGTGCCAGTAGGGACGACAGGGGCCGGAACACTGAAGCTTTCTTT.

CDR3 loop: CASSKGQTFSGNTIYF. In nucleotides, the CDR3 is TGTGCCAGCAGCAAGGGACAGACCTTCTCTGGAAACACCATATATTTT. This sequence joins TRBV9 and TRBJ1-3; 7 bases fit TRBD1. CDR1 SGDLS and CDR2 YYNGEE come from the germline V gene. V was pared by 4 bases and J by 0 bases, with 7 bases of the junction left unmatched. The CDR3 length is 16 residues.

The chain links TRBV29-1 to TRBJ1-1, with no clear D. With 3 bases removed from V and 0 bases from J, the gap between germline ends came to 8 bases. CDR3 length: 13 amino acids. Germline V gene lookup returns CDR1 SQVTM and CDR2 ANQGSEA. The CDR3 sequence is CSVDRGVNTEAFF. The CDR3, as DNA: TGCAGCGTTGACAGAGGAGTGAACACTGAAGCTTTCTTT.

CDR3 DNA sequence: TGTGCCAGCAGCCAAGGCTCTTCCGGGACTAGCGAGACCCAGTACTTC. Translated, it gives CASSQGSSGTSETQYF. This chain uses TRBV3-1 (or the pseudogene TRBV3-2) with TRBJ2-5; 9 bases match TRBD2. The junction had 8 bases not matched to a gene; V was cut back by 1 base and J by 5 bases. Looked up from germline, CDR1 is LGHDT and CDR2 is YNNKEL (reference sequence). CDR3 length: 16 residues.

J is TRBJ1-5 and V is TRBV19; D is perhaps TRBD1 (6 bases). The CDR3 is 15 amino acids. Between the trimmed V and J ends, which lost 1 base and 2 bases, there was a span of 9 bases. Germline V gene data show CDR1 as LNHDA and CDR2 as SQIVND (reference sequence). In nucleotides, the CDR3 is TGTGCCAGTAGTATAGCGGCAGGGGGCAATCAGCCCCAGCATTTT. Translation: CASSIAAGGNQPQHF.

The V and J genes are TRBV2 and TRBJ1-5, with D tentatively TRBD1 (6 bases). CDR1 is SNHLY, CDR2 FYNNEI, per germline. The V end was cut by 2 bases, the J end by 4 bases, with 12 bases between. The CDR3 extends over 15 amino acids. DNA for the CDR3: TGTGCCAGCAGTGAACAGGGGTGGTCAAATCAGCCCCAGCATTTT. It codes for CASSEQGWSNQPQHF.

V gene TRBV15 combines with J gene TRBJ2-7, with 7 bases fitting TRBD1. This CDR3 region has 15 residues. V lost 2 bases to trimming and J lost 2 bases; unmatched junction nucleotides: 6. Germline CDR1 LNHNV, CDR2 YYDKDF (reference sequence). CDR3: CATSRPGTETYEQYF. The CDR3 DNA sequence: TGTGCCACCAGCAGACCCGGGACAGAGACCTACGAGCAGTACTTC. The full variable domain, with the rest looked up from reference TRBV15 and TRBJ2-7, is DAMVIQNPRYQVTQFGKPVTLSCSQTLNHNVMYWYQQKSSQAPKLLFHYYDKDFNNEADTPDNFQSRRPNTSFCFLDIRSPGLGDTAMYLCATSRPGTETYEQYFGPGTRLTVT.

The DNA for the CDR3 is TGTGCCAGCAGCCCGCGACAGGGCCCTAACTATGGCTACACCTTC. It encodes CASSPRQGPNYGYTF. This sequence joins TRBV7-8 and TRBJ1-2, with 7 bases aligning to TRBD1. Germline V gene lookup returns CDR1 SGHVS and CDR2 FQNEAQ. The CDR3 totals 15 residues. The J segment lost 0 bases and the V segment lost 5 bases, leaving 6 bases of the junction unmatched.

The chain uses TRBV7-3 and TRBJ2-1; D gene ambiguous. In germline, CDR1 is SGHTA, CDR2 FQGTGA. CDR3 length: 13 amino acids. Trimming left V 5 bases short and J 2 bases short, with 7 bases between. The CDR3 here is CASSLDPYNEQFF. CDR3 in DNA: TGTGCCAGCAGCCTAGACCCCTACAATGAGCAGTTCTTC.

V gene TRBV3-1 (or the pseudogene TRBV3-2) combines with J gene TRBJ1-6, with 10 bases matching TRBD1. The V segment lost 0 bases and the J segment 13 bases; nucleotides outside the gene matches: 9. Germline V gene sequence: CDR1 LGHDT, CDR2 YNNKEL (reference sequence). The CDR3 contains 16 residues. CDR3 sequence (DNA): TGTGCCAGCAGCCAAGAAAAAGGGACAGGGGTTGCGCCCCTCCACTTT. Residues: CASSQEKGTGVAPLHF.

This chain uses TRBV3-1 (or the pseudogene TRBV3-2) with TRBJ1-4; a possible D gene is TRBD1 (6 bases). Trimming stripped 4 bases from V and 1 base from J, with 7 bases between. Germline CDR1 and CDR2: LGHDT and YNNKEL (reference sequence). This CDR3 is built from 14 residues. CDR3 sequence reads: CASSLQGTNEKLFF. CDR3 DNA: TGTGCCAGCAGCCTACAGGGAACTAATGAAAAACTGTTTTTT.

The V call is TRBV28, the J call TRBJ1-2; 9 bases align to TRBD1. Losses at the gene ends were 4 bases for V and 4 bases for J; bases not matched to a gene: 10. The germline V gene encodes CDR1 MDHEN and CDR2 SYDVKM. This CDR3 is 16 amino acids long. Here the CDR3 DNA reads TGTGCCAGCAGTTCCCCCGGGACAGGGTATTTCTATGGCTACACCTTC. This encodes CASSSPGTGYFYGYTF.

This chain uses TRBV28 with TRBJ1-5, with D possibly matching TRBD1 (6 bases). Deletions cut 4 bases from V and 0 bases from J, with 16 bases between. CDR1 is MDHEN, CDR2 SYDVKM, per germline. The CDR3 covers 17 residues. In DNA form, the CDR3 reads TGTGCCAGCAGTTGGGGGAGGGGGACTTATAGCAATCAGCCCCAGCATTTT. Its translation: CASSWGRGTYSNQPQHF.

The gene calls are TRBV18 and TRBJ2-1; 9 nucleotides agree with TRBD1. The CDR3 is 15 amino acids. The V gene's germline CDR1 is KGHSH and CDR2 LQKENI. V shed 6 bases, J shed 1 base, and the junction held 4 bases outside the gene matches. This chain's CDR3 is CASSHDRGSYNEQFF. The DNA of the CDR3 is TGTGCCAGCTCTCACGACAGGGGGTCCTACAATGAGCAGTTCTTC.

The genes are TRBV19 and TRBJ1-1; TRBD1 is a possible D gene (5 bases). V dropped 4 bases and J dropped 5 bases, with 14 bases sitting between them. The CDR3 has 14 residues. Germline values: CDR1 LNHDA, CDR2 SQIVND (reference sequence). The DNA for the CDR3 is TGTGCCAGTAGTAGCCGTCAGGGTAGGACTGAAGCTTTCTTT. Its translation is CASSSRQGRTEAFF. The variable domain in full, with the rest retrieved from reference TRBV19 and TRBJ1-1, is DGGITQSPKYLFRKEGQNVTLSCEQNLNHDAMYWYRQDPGQGLRLIYYSQIVNDFQKGDIAEGYSVSREKKESFPLTVTSAQKNPTAFYLCASSSRQGRTEAFFGQGTRLTVV.

The CDR3 coding sequence is TGCGCCAGCAGCCAACAGCTCAGGCGGGGGGCGAACACTGAAGCTTTCTTT. Its translation: CASSQQLRRGANTEAFF. This chain uses TRBV4-3 with TRBJ1-1; perhaps TRBD1 as D (6 bases). Germline CDR1 LGHNA, CDR2 YSLEER. V lost 2 bases and J lost 1, with 17 bases in between. This CDR3 contains 17 residues.